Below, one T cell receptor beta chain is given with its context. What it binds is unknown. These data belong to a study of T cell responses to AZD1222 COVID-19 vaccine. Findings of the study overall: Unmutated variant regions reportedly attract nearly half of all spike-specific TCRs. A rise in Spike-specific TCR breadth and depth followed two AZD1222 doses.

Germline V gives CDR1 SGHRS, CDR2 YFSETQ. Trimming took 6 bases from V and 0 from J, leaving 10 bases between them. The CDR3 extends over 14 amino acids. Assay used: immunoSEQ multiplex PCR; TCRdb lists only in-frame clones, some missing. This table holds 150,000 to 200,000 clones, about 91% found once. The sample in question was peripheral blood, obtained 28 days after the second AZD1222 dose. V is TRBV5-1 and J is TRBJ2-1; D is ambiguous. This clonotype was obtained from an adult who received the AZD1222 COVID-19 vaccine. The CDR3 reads CASTLGTSYNEQFF. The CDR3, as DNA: TGCGCCAGCACCCTAGGAACCTCCTACAATGAGCAGTTCTTC.